This is a list of T cell receptor beta chains from one sample in a study of cytomegalovirus exposure and HLA in healthy donors. The repertoire was sequenced with immunoSEQ multiplex PCR; TCRdb's copy has only in-frame clones and lacks some. This table holds some 120,000 clones, over 65% found once. The sample comprised PBMCs. The receptors were sampled from a woman in her 40s in good health and CMV-seronegative. Each CDR3 is given with its conserved first and last residue. The order of the fields is D gene, J gene, V gene, CDR3 protein. The D gene is left open where the match is weak.

TRBD1 TRBJ1-5 TRBV19 CASRAGQAGNQPQHF
TRBD1 TRBJ1-5 TRBV28 CASRRTDRGLFQPQHF
TRBD1 TRBJ1-2 TRBV2 CASSPDRGQNYGYTF
TRBD1 TRBJ1-1 TRBV5-1 CASSLIQGGATEAFF
. TRBJ1-3 TRBV10-3 CAMGGRESSGNTIYF
TRBD2 TRBJ2-1 TRBV7-9 CASSLMGSGRMYGQFF
TRBD1 TRBJ1-2 TRBV27 CASSFASRRGPVTF
TRBD1 TRBJ2-1 TRBV6-1 CASSVQGLYNEQFF
. TRBJ2-1 TRBV9 CASSGQLGSSYNEQFF
TRBD2 TRBJ2-1 TRBV10-1 CASSGGTSGSGYNEQFF
TRBD1 TRBJ1-2 TRBV6-6 CASRVGTGKVYYGYTF
. TRBJ1-3 TRBV5-1 CASSPSGDGNTIYF
. TRBJ1-1 TRBV6-1 CASKAGQQNTEAFF
. TRBJ2-3 TRBV27 CASVGHPSTDTQYF
. TRBJ1-1 TRBV11-1 CASSKTVMNTEAFF
. TRBJ2-2 TRBV7-2 CASIRLPTGRPGELFF
. TRBJ2-7 TRBV13 CASSLRQGYYEQYF